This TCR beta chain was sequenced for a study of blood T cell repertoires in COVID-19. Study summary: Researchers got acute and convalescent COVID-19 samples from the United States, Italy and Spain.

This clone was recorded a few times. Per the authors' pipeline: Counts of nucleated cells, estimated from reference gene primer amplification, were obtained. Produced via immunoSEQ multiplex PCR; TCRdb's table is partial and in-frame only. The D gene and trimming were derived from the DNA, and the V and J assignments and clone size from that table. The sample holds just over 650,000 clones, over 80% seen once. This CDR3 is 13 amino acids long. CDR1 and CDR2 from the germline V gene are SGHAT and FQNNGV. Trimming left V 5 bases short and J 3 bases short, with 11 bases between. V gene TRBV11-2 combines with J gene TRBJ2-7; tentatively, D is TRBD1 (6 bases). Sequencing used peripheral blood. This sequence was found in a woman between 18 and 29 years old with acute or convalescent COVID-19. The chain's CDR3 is CASSLGQLYEQYF. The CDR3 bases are TGTGCCAGCAGCCTCGGACAGCTCTACGAGCAGTACTTC.